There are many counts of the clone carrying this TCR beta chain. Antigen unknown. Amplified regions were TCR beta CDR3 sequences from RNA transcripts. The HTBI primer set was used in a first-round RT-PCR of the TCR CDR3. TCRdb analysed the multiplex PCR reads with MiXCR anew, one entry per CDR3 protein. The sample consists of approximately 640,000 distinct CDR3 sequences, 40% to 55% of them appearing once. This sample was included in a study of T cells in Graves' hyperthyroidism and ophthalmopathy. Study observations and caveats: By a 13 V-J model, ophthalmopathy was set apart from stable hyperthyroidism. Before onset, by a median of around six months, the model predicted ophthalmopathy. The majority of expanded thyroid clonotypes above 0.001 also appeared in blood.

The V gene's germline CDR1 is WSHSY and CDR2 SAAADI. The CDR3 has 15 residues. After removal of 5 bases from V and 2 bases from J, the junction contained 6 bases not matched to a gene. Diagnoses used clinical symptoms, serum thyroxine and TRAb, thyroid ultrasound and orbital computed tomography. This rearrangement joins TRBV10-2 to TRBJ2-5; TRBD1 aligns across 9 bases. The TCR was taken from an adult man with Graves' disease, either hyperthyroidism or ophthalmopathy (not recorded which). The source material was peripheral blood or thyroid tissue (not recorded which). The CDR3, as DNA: TGCGCCAGCAGTCTGAACAGGGGGCAGCAAGAGACCCAGTACTTC. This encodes CASSLNRGQQETQYF.